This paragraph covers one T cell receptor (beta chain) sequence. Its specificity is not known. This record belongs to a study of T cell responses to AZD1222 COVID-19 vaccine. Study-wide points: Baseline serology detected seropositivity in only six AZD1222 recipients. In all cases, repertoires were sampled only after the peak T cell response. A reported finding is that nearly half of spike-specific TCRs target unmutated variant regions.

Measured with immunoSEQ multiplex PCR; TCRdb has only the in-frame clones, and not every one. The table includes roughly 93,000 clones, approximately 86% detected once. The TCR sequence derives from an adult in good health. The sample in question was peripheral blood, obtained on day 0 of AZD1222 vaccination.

The CDR3 DNA is TGCGCCAGCAGCTTCGGGACAGGGAACGAGCAGTACTTC. Its protein is CASSFGTGNEQYF. The chain joins TRBV5-1 to TRBJ2-7; 9 nucleotides align to TRBD1. CDR3 size: 13 residues. CDR1 and CDR2 (germline): SGHRS, YFSETQ. J gave up 5 bases and V 2 bases, and 2 bases lay outside the gene matches.